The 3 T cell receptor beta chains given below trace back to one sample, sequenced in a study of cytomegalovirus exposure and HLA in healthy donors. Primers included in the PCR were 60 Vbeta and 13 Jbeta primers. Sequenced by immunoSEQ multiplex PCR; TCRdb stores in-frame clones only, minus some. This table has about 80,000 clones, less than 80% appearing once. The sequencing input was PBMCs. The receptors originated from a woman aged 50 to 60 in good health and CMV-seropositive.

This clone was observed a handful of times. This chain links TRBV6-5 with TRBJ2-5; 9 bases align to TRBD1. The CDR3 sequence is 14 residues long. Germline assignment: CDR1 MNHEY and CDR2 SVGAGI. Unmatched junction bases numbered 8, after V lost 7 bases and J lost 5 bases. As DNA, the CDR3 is TGTGCCAGCATGGGGACAGGGTTGTTGGAGACCCAGTACTTC. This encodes CASMGTGLLETQYF.

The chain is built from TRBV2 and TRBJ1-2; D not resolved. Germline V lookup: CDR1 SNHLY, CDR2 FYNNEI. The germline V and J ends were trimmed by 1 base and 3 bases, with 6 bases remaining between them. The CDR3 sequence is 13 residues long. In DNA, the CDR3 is TGTGCCAGCAGTGAAGGCCAGTACTATGGCTACACCTTC. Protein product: CASSEGQYYGYTF.

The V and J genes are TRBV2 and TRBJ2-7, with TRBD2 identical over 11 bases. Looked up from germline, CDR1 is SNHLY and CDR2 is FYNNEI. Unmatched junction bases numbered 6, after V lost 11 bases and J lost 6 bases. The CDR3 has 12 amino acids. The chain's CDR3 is CAVTGLAAEQYF. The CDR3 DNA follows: TGTGCCGTAACGGGACTAGCGGCCGAGCAGTACTTC. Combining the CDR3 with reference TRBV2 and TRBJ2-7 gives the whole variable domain EPEVTQTPSHQVTQMGQEVILRCVPISNHLYFYWYRQILGQKVEFLVSFYNNEISEKSEIFDDQFSVERPDGSNFTLKIRSTKLEDSAMYFCAVTGLAAEQYFGPGTRLTVT.